The subject of this entry is one TCR beta chain. The sample comes from a study of blood T cell repertoires in COVID-19. Turning to the study itself: The United States, Italy and Spain provided the acute and convalescent COVID-19 samples.

Sequencing used immunoSEQ multiplex PCR; TCRdb keeps in-frame clones, though not all of them. The sample contains about 190,000 clones, 70% to 85% of which appear only once. This CDR3 comprises 13 residues. J lost 3 bases, V lost 4 bases, and 0 bases had no gene match. The J gene is TRBJ2-7, the V gene TRBV12-3 or TRBV12-4; 10 positions match TRBD2. This receptor was taken from a woman aged 45 to 65 with acute or convalescent COVID-19. The material sequenced was peripheral blood. The CDR3 loop is CASSWTSGYEQYF. The CDR3 DNA is TGTGCCAGCAGTTGGACTAGCGGCTACGAGCAGTACTTC.